This T cell receptor (beta chain) appears in the sequencing data of a study of blood T cell repertoires in COVID-19. With V trimmed by 5 bases and J by 5 bases, 13 bases remained unmatched. Germline V gives CDR1 SGHVS, CDR2 FQNEAQ. This CDR3 comprises 17 residues. The assay was immunoSEQ multiplex PCR, and TCRdb's table has in-frame clones only and misses some. Altogether 350,000 or so clones are present, over 75% being singletons, with the ten largest covering approximately 1%. Sequenced: PBMCs or T cells enriched from blood (not recorded which). The chain is built from TRBV7-8 and TRBJ1-5, with 9 positions matching TRBD1. The sequence was obtained from a woman aged 30 to 39 who had recovered from COVID-19. CDR3 sequence reads: CASSNSRHRGLDQPQHF. The CDR3 nucleotides are TGTGCCAGCAGCAACAGTAGACACAGGGGGCTCGATCAGCCCCAGCATTTT.